Listed below are T cell receptor beta chains from one sample, sequenced in a study of cytomegalovirus exposure and HLA in healthy donors. Measured with immunoSEQ multiplex PCR; TCRdb has only the in-frame clones, and not every one. The sample has 150,000 to 200,000 clones; about 85% are singletons. Input material: PBMCs. The receptors here all came from a man in his thirties or forties in good health and CMV-seropositive. The CDR3 runs from the conserved cysteine through the conserved F or W. The D gene is left open where the match is weak. Only some rows state a clone size, as once, few, many or a class for expanded clones.

size	D	J	V	DNA	CDR3
-	TRBD1	TRBJ2-7	TRBV25-1	TGTGCCAGCAGTGATTCGGACAGGGGGATTCTCGAGCAGTACTTC	CASSDSDRGILEQYF
-	-	TRBJ2-5	TRBV4-3	TGCGCCAGCAGCCAAACTACTAAAACAGGGGAGACCCAGTACTTC	CASSQTTKTGETQYF
once	TRBD1	TRBJ2-3	TRBV7-9	TGTGCCAGCAGCTCAAGGACAGGAACCCTGACAGATACGCAGTATTTT	CASSSRTGTLTDTQYF
-	-	TRBJ2-2	TRBV10-2	TGCGCCAGCAGTGAGAACACCAACACCGGGGAGCTGTTTTTT	CASSENTNTGELFF
-	-	TRBJ1-1	TRBV12-5	TGTGCTAGTGGTTTGGATACAGGGCGTGCTTTCTTT	CASGLDTGRAFF
-	TRBD2	TRBJ2-1	TRBV9	TGTGCCAGCAGCCCCCCTAGCGGGAGGGGGAATGAGCAGTTCTTC	CASSPPSGRGNEQFF
-	TRBD1	TRBJ1-2	TRBV14	TGTGCCAGCAGCCCATACAGGGGGGGCTATGGCTACACCTTC	CASSPYRGGYGYTF
-	-	TRBJ2-7	TRBV30	TGTGCCTGGAGTCCCGGGACCTACGAGCAGTACTTC	CAWSPGTYEQYF
few	TRBD2	TRBJ2-7	TRBV10-3	TGTGCCATCAGATCCGGGACTAGCGGGCAAGAGCAGTACTTC	CAIRSGTSGQEQYF
-	-	TRBJ1-3	TRBV18	TGTGCCAGCTCACCAGCAGGGGCCCACTCTGGAAACACCATATATTTT	CASSPAGAHSGNTIYF
-	TRBD1	TRBJ2-7	TRBV5-5	TGTGCCAGCAGCTTGGTCGGACAGGTCAGGGAGCAGTACTTC	CASSLVGQVREQYF
-	TRBD2	TRBJ2-1	TRBV9	TGTGCCAGCAGCGTAGCCCCAGGCGGGAGCAGTAACAATGAGCAGTTCTTC	CASSVAPGGSSNNEQFF
-	-	TRBJ2-3	TRBV18	TGTGCCAGCTCACCGACTAACCACGATACGCAGTATTTT	CASSPTNHDTQYF
few	TRBD1	TRBJ1-1	TRBV28	TGTGCCAGCAGGGGACAGCTTGAAGCTTTCTTT	CASRGQLEAFF
-	TRBD2	TRBJ2-3	TRBV7-2	TGTGCCAGCAGCCTACGACTAGCGGTTGGGACAGATACGCAGTATTTT	CASSLRLAVGTDTQYF
-	-	TRBJ2-5	TRBV18	TGTGCCAGCTCACGATCCGGGACATGGGAGACCCAGTACTTC	CASSRSGTWETQYF
-	-	TRBJ1-2	TRBV5-1	TGCGCCAGCAGCTCCGACGGGGTGAGGGTGTCGGGCTACACCTTC	CASSSDGVRVSGYTF
-	-	TRBJ2-1	TRBV9	TGTGCCAGCAGCGCCTCTCCTAGGAATGAGCAGTTCTTC	CASSASPRNEQFF
-	TRBD2	TRBJ2-1	TRBV18	TGTGCCAGCTCCCTAGCGGGAGAATCGGGTGAGCAGTTCTTC	CASSLAGESGEQFF
-	TRBD1	TRBJ2-5	TRBV5-6	TGTGCCAGCAGCCATGGGACAGGGGAGACCCAGTACTTC	CASSHGTGETQYF
-	-	TRBJ2-1	TRBV11-2	TGTGCCAGCAGCCCAAACAGGGATAATTTCTACAATGAGCAGTTCTTC	CASSPNRDNFYNEQFF
-	TRBD2	TRBJ2-7	TRBV7-8	TGTGCCAGCAGCTCCCCACGGTCGGCTAGCGGGCTTTACTCCTACGAGCAGTACTTC	CASSSPRSASGLYSYEQYF
-	-	TRBJ2-2	TRBV29-1	TGCAGCGCCCGACTCAACACCGGGGAGCTGTTTTTT	CSARLNTGELFF
few	-	TRBJ2-7	TRBV6-5	TGTGCCAGCAGTTACTCAACGAGTGGCCTCGTAGCCGGGCAGTACTTC	CASSYSTSGLVAGQYF
-	-	TRBJ1-2	TRBV19	TGTGCCAGTAGTCCCCGGTCCTTCTATGGCTACACCTTC	CASSPRSFYGYTF
once	-	TRBJ2-2	TRBV27	TGTGCCAGCAGTTACGTACAGGGTGCCGGGGAGCTGTTTTTT	CASSYVQGAGELFF
-	-	TRBJ2-3	TRBV5-1	TGCGCCAGCAGCTTGGCGACTTCCCTTTCAGATACGCAGTATTTT	CASSLATSLSDTQYF
once	-	TRBJ2-1	TRBV9	TGTGCCAGCAGCGTAGCTGGGGGAAGGGAGGATGAGCAGTTCTTC	CASSVAGGREDEQFF
-	TRBD1	TRBJ2-3	TRBV6-5	TGTGCCAGCAGTAAGGACAGGCGCACAGATACGCAGTATTTT	CASSKDRRTDTQYF
-	TRBD2	TRBJ2-1	TRBV27	TGTGCCAGCAGTCCCGCGGGACTAGCGGGCGCTGACAATGAGCAGTTCTTC	CASSPAGLAGADNEQFF
few	TRBD2	TRBJ2-7	TRBV5-1	TGCGCCAGCAGCTTGATGGCGGGAGATTGGTACGAGCAGTACTTC	CASSLMAGDWYEQYF
-	TRBD1	TRBJ2-7	TRBV7-9	TGTGCCAGCAGCCCAGGGGACAGATCCTACGAGCAGTACTTC	CASSPGDRSYEQYF
-	TRBD2	TRBJ2-5	TRBV6-5	TGTGCCAGTGCGCGGGAGGGCCCTGGGACCCAGTACTTC	CASAREGPGTQYF
-	TRBD1	TRBJ2-4	TRBV5-1	TGCGCCAGCAGCTTCAGACAGGGTAGTGCGGACATTCAGTACTTC	CASSFRQGSADIQYF
-	-	TRBJ1-5	TRBV6-5	TGTGCCAGCAGAGGAGGCAATCAGCCCCAGCATTTT	CASRGGNQPQHF
-	TRBD1	TRBJ2-1	TRBV25-1	TGTGCCAGCAGTCCCAATCCGGGACAGAACAATGAGCAGTTCTTC	CASSPNPGQNNEQFF
-	-	TRBJ1-5	TRBV6-1	TGTGCCAGCAGTGAGGCTTGGGGGGGCCAGCCCCAGCATTTT	CASSEAWGGQPQHF
-	TRBD2	TRBJ2-1	TRBV6-1	TGTGCCAGCAGTGAATGGGTCGAAGCGGGAGGGGCTAGACTGTTGGTCTTC	CASSEWVEAGGARLLVF
-	TRBD1	TRBJ1-5	TRBV28	TGTGCCAGCAGTGCCCGACAGGGGGCGAGTCAGCCCCAGCATTTT	CASSARQGASQPQHF
-	TRBD2	TRBJ2-3	TRBV5-1	TGCGCCAGCAGCTTGAGCAAGACAGCCGGGGGGATCACAGATACGCAGTATTTT	CASSLSKTAGGITDTQYF
-	-	TRBJ2-3	TRBV27	TGTGCCAGCAGTTTACTAGGACTGGGCACAGATACGCAGTATTTT	CASSLLGLGTDTQYF
once	-	TRBJ1-2	TRBV7-9	TGTGCCAGCAGCTTAGGGGGGGATGGCTACACCTTC	CASSLGGDGYTF
-	TRBD2	TRBJ2-3	TRBV7-9	TGTGCCAGCAGCTTAGCGCCAGCGGGAGGTAGCACAGATACGCAGTATTTT	CASSLAPAGGSTDTQYF